This passage covers 16 T cell receptor beta chains from one sample sequenced in a study of T cell responses to AZD1222 COVID-19 vaccine. The repertoire was sequenced with immunoSEQ multiplex PCR; TCRdb's copy has only in-frame clones and lacks some. The table records about 140,000 clones, 70% to 90% of them present only once. Sequenced material: peripheral blood, taken on day 0 of AZD1222 vaccination. Receptors originate from an adult in good health.

The CDR3 DNA follows: TGTGCCAGCAGCTTAGAGTGGCCGGTCAGGCAGTACGAGCAGTACTTC. Protein product: CASSLEWPVRQYEQYF. The chain uses TRBV7-8 and TRBJ2-7, with D hard to call. V was cut by 1 base and J by 4 bases, with 17 bases left in between. This CDR3 is built from 16 residues. Germline lookup yields CDR1 SGHVS and CDR2 FQNEAQ.

In this sample, this clone turned up once. The chain uses TRBV5-1 and TRBJ2-3; 9 bases match TRBD2. Losses at the gene ends were 2 bases for V and 1 base for J; bases not matched to a gene: 5. Germline-derived CDR1 and CDR2 are SGHRS and YFSETQ. The CDR3 loop spans 16 amino acids. The CDR3 loop is CASSFFPSGGTDTQYF. In nucleotides, the CDR3 is TGCGCCAGCAGCTTTTTTCCTAGCGGGGGCACAGATACGCAGTATTTT. Supplemented by reference TRBV5-1 and TRBJ2-3, the full variable domain reads KAGVTQTPRYLIKTRGQQVTLSCSPISGHRSVSWYQQTPGQGLQFLFEYFSETQRNKGNFPGRFSGRQFSNSRSEMNVSTLELGDSALYLCASSFFPSGGTDTQYFGPGTRLTVL.

The V and J genes are TRBV4-3 and TRBJ2-4; D assignment may be TRBD1 or TRBD2 (5 bases each). The ends were cut back, 0 bases at V and 0 bases at J, with 12 bases in the middle. Germline CDR1 is LGHNA and CDR2 is YSLEER. This CDR3 spans 17 amino acids. The CDR3 here is CASSQDMGERAKNIQYF. Here the CDR3 DNA reads TGCGCCAGCAGCCAAGATATGGGGGAGAGAGCCAAAAACATTCAGTACTTC.

The chain links TRBV2 to TRBJ2-7; D is undetermined. This CDR3 is built from 12 residues. Trimming left V 3 bases short and J 3 bases short, with 6 bases between. From germline, CDR1 is SNHLY and CDR2 FYNNEI. The CDR3 DNA reads as TGTGCCAGCAGTGAGAGTCGCTACGAGCAGTACTTC. It encodes CASSESRYEQYF.

The gene calls are TRBV7-9 and TRBJ1-1; 9 positions agree with TRBD1. The CDR3 contains 16 residues. V dropped 1 base and J dropped 4; count of bases not matched to a gene: 7. CDR1 SEHNR and CDR2 FQNEAQ come from the germline V gene (reference sequence). CDR3 loop: CASSLVRGQGLTEAFF. CDR3 coding DNA: TGTGCCAGCAGCTTAGTTCGAGGACAGGGGCTCACTGAAGCTTTCTTT.

CDR3 nucleotides: TGTGCCAGCAGTTGGACAGGGTTGGAGGCTTTCTTT. Translated, it gives CASSWTGLEAFF. This chain links TRBV6-2 or TRBV6-3 with TRBJ1-1, with 8 bases identical to TRBD1. Germline V gene lookup returns CDR1 MNHEY and CDR2 SVGEGT. CDR3 length: 12 residues. With 4 bases clipped from V and 11 bases from J, the junction kept 6 bases outside the gene matches.

This rearrangement joins TRBV5-1 to TRBJ1-3; D is uncertain. Looked up from germline, CDR1 is SGHRS and CDR2 is YFSETQ. There are 15 residues in the CDR3. Trimming pared 1 base from V and 4 bases from J, leaving 12 bases between. CDR3 DNA: TGCGCCAGCAGCTTGAATGGAGGGCAAGGAAACACCATATATTTT. The encoded protein is CASSLNGGQGNTIYF.

The chain couples TRBV19 to TRBJ1-1; D not certain. The V gene lost 6 bases and the J gene lost 0 bases, with 2 bases spanning the gap. This CDR3 region has 11 residues. Germline lookup yields CDR1 LNHDA and CDR2 SQIVND (reference sequence). DNA for the CDR3: TGTGCCAGTAGATTGAACACTGAAGCTTTCTTT. Its protein product is CASRLNTEAFF. Variable domain in full (rest from reference TRBV19 and TRBJ1-1): DGGITQSPKYLFRKEGQNVTLSCEQNLNHDAMYWYRQDPGQGLRLIYYSQIVNDFQKGDIAEGYSVSREKKESFPLTVTSAQKNPTAFYLCASRLNTEAFFGQGTRLTVV.

This clone was detected only once. The chain has TRBV4-3 and TRBJ1-4; perhaps TRBD1 as D (5 bases). Germline V gene data show CDR1 as LGHNA and CDR2 as YSLEER. CDR3 length: 13 residues. V lost 0 bases and J 7 bases, leaving 6 bases between the germline ends. CDR3 protein: CASSQDRVEKLFF. DNA of the CDR3: TGCGCCAGCAGCCAAGACAGGGTTGAAAAACTGTTTTTT.

The chain carries TRBV3-1 (or the pseudogene TRBV3-2) and TRBJ2-3, with 10 bases fitting TRBD2. J gave up 7 bases and V 2 bases, and 9 bases lay outside the gene matches. This CDR3 comprises 16 residues. Per the germline V gene, CDR1 is LGHDT and CDR2 is YNNKEL (reference sequence). CDR3 residues: CASSQYGLADLNTQYF. CDR3 DNA sequence: TGTGCCAGCAGCCAATATGGACTAGCGGACCTAAATACGCAGTATTTT.

The rearrangement links TRBV2 to TRBJ2-1, with D perhaps matching TRBD2 (5 bases). The V end was cut by 6 bases, the J end by 9 bases, with 15 bases between. Looked up from germline, CDR1 is SNHLY and CDR2 is FYNNEI. This CDR3 is built from 13 residues. The CDR3 coding sequence is TGTGCCAGCAGCACCTCTACCCGGGGTGAGCAGTTCTTC. This codes for CASSTSTRGEQFF.

The rearrangement joins TRBV5-1 to TRBJ1-4; no firm D call. Between the trimmed V and J ends, which lost 0 bases and 1 base, there was a span of 7 bases. CDR3 length equals 15 residues. The germline V gene encodes CDR1 SGHRS and CDR2 YFSETQ. Here the CDR3 reads CASSLDGVTNEKLFF. CDR3 coding DNA: TGCGCCAGCAGCTTGGATGGCGTAACTAATGAAAAACTGTTTTTT.

The chain joins TRBV27 to TRBJ2-5, with no clear D. There are 13 residues in the CDR3. With 6 bases removed from V and 5 bases from J, the gap between germline ends came to 13 bases. Germline CDR1 and CDR2: MNHEY and SMNVEV (reference sequence). CDR3 in amino acids: CASRMDVGETQYF. CDR3 DNA: TGTGCCAGCAGAATGGACGTGGGGGAGACCCAGTACTTC.

V usage is TRBV29-1 and J usage is TRBJ2-7; 7 positions agree with TRBD2. The CDR3 consists of 14 residues. Germline CDR1 is SQVTM and CDR2 is ANQGSEA. The junction had 6 bases not matched to a gene; V was cut back by 4 bases and J by 0 bases. The CDR3: CSVAAGAFSYEQYF. In DNA form, the CDR3 reads TGCAGCGTTGCGGCGGGAGCGTTCTCCTACGAGCAGTACTTC.

The chain recombines TRBV7-8 with TRBJ2-3, with D possibly being TRBD2 (5 bases). CDR1 SGHVS and CDR2 FQNEAQ come from the germline V gene. The CDR3 spans 16 residues. The V and J ends lost 7 bases and 0 bases respectively, with 17 bases between them. As DNA, the CDR3 is TGTGCCAGCACTACGGTCGGGAATCCTAGCACAGATACGCAGTATTTT. The encoded protein is CASTTVGNPSTDTQYF.

The J gene is TRBJ1-2, the V gene TRBV4-2, with TRBD1 as a possible D gene (5 bases). The germline CDR1 and CDR2 sequences are LGHNA and YNFKEQ. The CDR3 extends over 16 amino acids. V was pared by 4 bases and J by 3 bases, with 18 bases between. Here the CDR3 reads CASSLPSWGEDYGYTF. The CDR3 coding sequence is TGTGCCAGCAGCCTCCCTAGTTGGGGGGAGGACTATGGCTACACCTTC.